The rows below give T cell receptor beta chains drawn from one sample of a study of OX40 agonist ivuxolimab in advanced cancers. The protocol was immunoSEQ multiplex PCR, while the TCRdb copy is restricted to in-frame clones and leaves out a portion. This table holds roughly 110,000 clones, about nine tenths found once. This specimen was CD4+ or CD8+ T cells sorted from blood, taken in a trial of the OX40 agonist ivuxolimab. Receptors were obtained from an adult with an advanced solid tumor such as melanoma, head and neck, liver or kidney cancer. Both conserved end residues are part of each CDR3. Fields, in order: V gene, D gene, J gene, CDR3 DNA, CDR3 protein. D genes are given only for firm matches.

V: TRBV28; D: NA; J: TRBJ2-2; DNA: TGTGCCAGCAGTTCTCAACTAGTGAACACCGGGGAGCTGTTTTTT; CDR3: CASSSQLVNTGELFF
V: TRBV7-2; D: TRBD1; J: TRBJ2-7; DNA: TGTGCCAGCAGCCGGACAGGGGGTTCCTACGAGCAGTACTTC; CDR3: CASSRTGGSYEQYF
V: TRBV7-9; D: NA; J: TRBJ1-5; DNA: TGTGCCAGCAGCTTAGATCATCAGCCCCAGCATTTT; CDR3: CASSLDHQPQHF
V: TRBV5-1; D: TRBD1; J: TRBJ2-5; DNA: TGCGCCAGCAGCCTACAGGGGGCCGGGGGCGAGACCCAGTACTTC; CDR3: CASSLQGAGGETQYF
V: TRBV30; D: NA; J: TRBJ1-5; DNA: TGTGCCTGGAGTGTACAACTAGGTAATCAGCCCCAGCATTTT; CDR3: CAWSVQLGNQPQHF
V: TRBV7-9; D: NA; J: TRBJ1-2; DNA: TGTGCCAGCAGCTTAGCGTCAGGGCATGGCTACACCTTC; CDR3: CASSLASGHGYTF
V: TRBV6-1; D: TRBD1; J: TRBJ2-7; DNA: TGTGCCAGCAGTGAATTGGCTCAGGGGGTCTACGAGCAGTACTTC; CDR3: CASSELAQGVYEQYF
V: TRBV7-2; D: TRBD1; J: TRBJ2-1; DNA: TGTGCCAGCAGCTTAACCCGGGACAGGGTTAGCCATGAGCAGTTCTTC; CDR3: CASSLTRDRVSHEQFF
V: TRBV4-1; D: TRBD1; J: TRBJ2-2; DNA: TGCGCCAGCAGTCGACCGGGACAGGGGTCCGGGGAGCTGTTTTTT; CDR3: CASSRPGQGSGELFF
V: TRBV6-9; D: NA; J: TRBJ2-7; DNA: TGTGCCAGCCAAGGGGGGGCCGACTACGAGCAGTACTTC; CDR3: CASQGGADYEQYF
V: TRBV5-1; D: NA; J: TRBJ2-1; DNA: TGCGCCAGCAGCTACGGGGGTCAAACCTACAATGAGCAGTTCTTC; CDR3: CASSYGGQTYNEQFF
V: TRBV4-3; D: NA; J: TRBJ1-4; DNA: TGCGCCAGCAGCCGACCTACTTCAGGGAATGAAAAACTGTTTTTT; CDR3: CASSRPTSGNEKLFF